The next 19 T cell receptor beta chains were all read from a single sample in a study of CD8+ T cells in alopecia areata. cDNA prepared by RNA extraction and subsequent reverse transcription served as the template for sequencing. TCRdb's table, derived via immunoSEQ multiplex PCR, lists solely in-frame clones and lacks some. In the table there are 150,000 to 200,000 clones, 58% of which are singletons. Treatment noted: oral pan-JAK inhibitor, 5-10 mg twice daily. This specimen consisted of CD4+ T cells sorted from blood, obtained between weeks 55 and 65, from a patient treated with tofacitinib. The receptors stem from a human donor with alopecia areata.

A few counts support this clone. This chain uses TRBV7-9 with TRBJ1-1; tentative D call: TRBD1 (6 bases). Trimming pared 5 bases from V and 0 bases from J, leaving 13 bases between. CDR3 length: 15 amino acids. CDR1 and CDR2 from the germline V gene are SEHNR and FQNEAQ (reference sequence). The CDR3 sequence is CASSPLQGMNTEAFF. The CDR3 nucleotides read TGTGCCAGCAGCCCCCTACAGGGAATGAACACTGAAGCTTTCTTT. Filled out from reference TRBV7-9 and TRBJ1-1, the complete variable domain reads DTGVSQNPRHKITKRGQNVTFRCDPISEHNRLYWYRQTLGQGPEFLTYFQNEAQLEKSRLLSDRFSAERPKGSFSTLEIQRTEQGDSAMYLCASSPLQGMNTEAFFGQGTRLTVV.

This rearrangement joins TRBV6-1 to TRBJ2-5; D possibly corresponds to TRBD2 (6 bases). The ends were cut back, 10 bases at V and 5 bases at J, with 14 bases in the middle. CDR1 is MNHNS, CDR2 SASEGT, per germline. The CDR3 runs to 12 residues. The chain's CDR3 is CATSGGMETQYF. Here the CDR3 DNA reads TGTGCCACTTCTGGGGGGATGGAGACCCAGTACTTC.

The CDR3 is CASSVQTAGFTKYF. In DNA form, the CDR3 reads TGTGCCAGCAGCGTACAGACAGCCGGCTTCACAAAGTACTTC. The chain has TRBV21-1 and TRBJ2-5; the DNA was not compared with TRBD1, the D call given in the table. TRBV21-1 is reported as a pseudogene. This CDR3 spans 14 amino acids.

This clone appeared a few times. The chain links TRBV14 to TRBJ2-5, with 8 bases identical to TRBD2. V lost 4 bases to trimming and J lost 4 bases; unmatched junction nucleotides: 11. Germline CDR1 reads SGHDN; CDR2 reads FVKESK. The CDR3 sequence is 16 residues long. CDR3 nucleotides: TGTGCCAGCAGCCTTCCTTCGGGAGGGTCTGGAGAGACCCAGTACTTC. This gives the protein CASSLPSGGSGETQYF.

The sample holds one count of this clone. The rearrangement joins TRBV30 to TRBJ2-6; weak D call: TRBD1 (6 bases). The CDR3 has 16 residues. The germline V and J ends were trimmed by 1 base and 0 bases, with 10 bases remaining between them. Germline CDR1 GTSNPN, CDR2 SVGIG (reference sequence). The CDR3 sequence: CAWSGDMSSGANVLTF. The CDR3 DNA follows: TGTGCCTGGAGTGGGGACATGAGCTCTGGGGCCAACGTCCTGACTTTC. The variable domain in full, with the rest retrieved from reference TRBV30 and TRBJ2-6, is SQTIHQWPATLVQPVGSPLSLECTVEGTSNPNLYWYRQAAGRGLQLLFYSVGIGQISSEVPQNLSASRPQDRQFILSSKKLLLSDSGFYLCAWSGDMSSGANVLTFGAGSRLTVL.

The chain couples TRBV29-1 to TRBJ2-5; TRBD2 matches 9 bases. The CDR3 contains 13 residues. Germline V lookup: CDR1 SQVTM, CDR2 ANQGSEA. The V gene end was trimmed by 8 bases and the J gene end by 5 bases; junction bases not matched to a gene: 9. The CDR3 bases are TGCAGCTTGCGGGGGGGCCACCGGGAGACCCAGTACTTC. Translated, it gives CSLRGGHRETQYF.

The CDR3 spells CAWSVGNTDTQYF. CDR3 nucleotides: TGTGCCTGGAGTGTGGGCAACACAGATACGCAGTATTTT. This chain joins TRBV30 and TRBJ2-3; no reliable D call. The CDR3 contains 13 residues. Germline V gene data show CDR1 as GTSNPN and CDR2 as SVGIG (reference sequence). Trimming removed 0 bases at V and 2 bases at J, with 6 bases between.

Comment on this clone: The sample holds other DNA sequences that translate to the same CDR3. J is TRBJ2-6 and V is TRBV5-1, with 12 bases lining up with TRBD1. V trimming: 2 bases; J trimming: 0 bases; junction bases outside the gene matches: 6. Germline loops: CDR1 SGHRS, CDR2 YFSETQ. The length of the CDR3 is 19 residues. The CDR3 loop reads CASSLGTGGSLSGANVLTF. The CDR3 coding sequence is TGCGCCAGCAGCTTAGGGACAGGGGGCTCCCTCTCTGGGGCCAACGTCCTGACTTTC.

J is TRBJ2-5 and V is TRBV11-2; 7 nucleotides align to TRBD2. V lost 4 bases and J lost 5; bases outside the gene matches: 10. The CDR3 sequence is 15 residues long. The germline V gene has CDR1 SGHAT and CDR2 FQNNGV. The CDR3 is CASSYPGTTGETQYF. As DNA, the CDR3 is TGTGCCAGCAGCTACCCCGGGACTACGGGGGAGACCCAGTACTTC.

The chain carries TRBV29-1 and TRBJ2-5; D possibly uses TRBD1 or TRBD2 (6 bases each). Trimming removed 7 bases from V and 5 bases from J, with 17 bases in between. Germline CDR1 SQVTM, CDR2 ANQGSEA. The CDR3 covers 13 residues. CDR3 in DNA: TGCAGCGGCGCGAAACGGGGGCTGGAGACCCAGTACTTC. Protein sequence: CSGAKRGLETQYF. Combining the CDR3 with reference TRBV29-1 and TRBJ2-5 gives the whole variable domain SAVISQKPSRDICQRGTSLTIQCQVDSQVTMMFWYRQQPGQSLTLIATANQGSEATYESGFVIDKFPISRPNLTFSTLTVSNMSPEDSSIYLCSGAKRGLETQYFGPGTRLLVL.

On this clone itself: A junction end diverges from the germline sequence, so it may reflect a read error. The chain uses TRBV7-7 and TRBJ2-5; D perhaps matches TRBD2 (6 bases). The CDR3 contains 12 residues. CDR1 and CDR2 (germline): SSHAT, FNYEAQ (reference sequence). This CDR3 reads CASSSGGQTQYF. The CDR3 region has the DNA TGTGCTAGCAGTAGCGGAGGTCAGACCCAGTACTTC.

In its sample, this clone was seen once. The chain combines TRBV30 with TRBJ1-1; D gene ambiguous. The CDR3 is 10 amino acids. The V and J ends lost 7 bases and 1 base respectively, with 4 bases between them. Germline values: CDR1 GTSNPN, CDR2 SVGIG (reference sequence). The CDR3 DNA sequence: TGTGCCTCGACGAACACTGAAGCTTTCTTT. Its protein is CASTNTEAFF.

This clone was recorded once. This chain uses TRBV23-1 with TRBJ2-7, with D possibly matching TRBD1 (5 bases). TRBV23-1 is noted as an ORF with a role that remains uncertain. CDR3 length equals 15 residues. Trimming removed 2 bases at V and 2 bases at J, with 13 bases between. CDR3 in amino acids: CASSQPLATAYEQYF. The CDR3 nucleotides are TGCGCCAGCAGTCAACCCTTGGCGACAGCCTACGAGCAGTACTTC.

This sequence joins TRBV29-1 and TRBJ1-1; 7 nucleotides align to TRBD1. The ends lost 3 bases at V and 4 bases at J; junction bases unmatched: 5. Germline V gives CDR1 SQVTM, CDR2 ANQGSEA. There are 13 residues in the CDR3. CDR3 amino acids: CSVETGKRTEAFF. CDR3 in DNA: TGCAGCGTTGAGACAGGGAAGCGCACTGAAGCTTTCTTT.

The rearrangement joins TRBV7-9 to TRBJ2-5; no firm D call. Between the trimmed V and J ends, which lost 5 bases and 1 base, there was a span of 8 bases. The CDR3 has 13 residues. The germline gives CDR1 SEHNR, CDR2 FQNEAQ (reference sequence). The CDR3 is CASSPNSQETQYF. The DNA for the CDR3 is TGTGCCAGCAGCCCTAACAGCCAAGAGACCCAGTACTTC.

The chain carries TRBV6-1 and TRBJ1-6; D uncertain. V was shortened by 7 bases and J by 7 bases, with 14 bases between the two germline ends. This CDR3 has 14 amino acids. Germline CDR1 and CDR2: MNHNS and SASEGT. The CDR3 region has the DNA TGTGCCAGCACGCTTCATCCGAGAAATTCACCCCTCCACTTT. Translated, it gives CASTLHPRNSPLHF.

This clone was observed a handful of times. V usage is TRBV4-1 and J usage is TRBJ2-5; TRBD2 matches at 10 bases. Germline values: CDR1 MGHRA, CDR2 YSYEKL. The trim removed 1 base at V and 1 base at J, leaving 3 bases unmatched. The CDR3 runs 16 residues. This CDR3 reads CASSQVAGGLQETQYF. The CDR3 DNA reads as TGCGCCAGCAGCCAAGTAGCGGGGGGCCTCCAAGAGACCCAGTACTTC.

This clone has just a few counts. The J gene is TRBJ2-7, the V gene TRBV18; 7 nucleotides align to TRBD2. Germline loops: CDR1 KGHSH, CDR2 LQKENI. This CDR3 is 12 amino acids long. V lost 6 bases to trimming and J lost 5 bases; unmatched junction nucleotides: 4. This CDR3 is CASSRGENEQYF. Here the CDR3 DNA reads TGTGCCAGCTCCCGGGGGGAAAACGAGCAGTACTTC.

There are a few counts of this clone. The rearrangement joins TRBV30 to TRBJ2-5; TRBD1 matches 10 bases. This CDR3 is built from 14 residues. Germline V lookup: CDR1 GTSNPN, CDR2 SVGIG (reference sequence). V lost 3 bases, J lost 4 bases, and 5 bases stayed unmatched. CDR3 bases: TGTGCCTGGAGCGGACAGGGGGTGGGAGAGACCCAGTACTTC. Amino acids: CAWSGQGVGETQYF.